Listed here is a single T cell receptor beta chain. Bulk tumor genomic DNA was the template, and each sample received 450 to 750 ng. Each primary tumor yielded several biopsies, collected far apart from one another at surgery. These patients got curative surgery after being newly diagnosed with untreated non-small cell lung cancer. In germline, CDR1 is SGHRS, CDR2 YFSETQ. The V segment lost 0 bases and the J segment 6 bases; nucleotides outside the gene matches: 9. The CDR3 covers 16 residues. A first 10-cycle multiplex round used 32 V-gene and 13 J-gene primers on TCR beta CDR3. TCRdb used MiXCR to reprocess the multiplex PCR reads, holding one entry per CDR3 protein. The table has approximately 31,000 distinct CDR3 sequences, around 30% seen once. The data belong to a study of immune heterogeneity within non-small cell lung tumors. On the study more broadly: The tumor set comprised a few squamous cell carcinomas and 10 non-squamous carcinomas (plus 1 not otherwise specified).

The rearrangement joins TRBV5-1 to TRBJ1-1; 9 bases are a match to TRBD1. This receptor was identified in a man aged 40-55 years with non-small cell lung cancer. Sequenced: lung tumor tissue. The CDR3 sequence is CASSLGLGQGAAEAFF. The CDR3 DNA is TGCGCCAGCAGCTTGGGATTGGGACAGGGCGCCGCTGAAGCTTTCTTT.